The text below deals with one TCR beta chain. Its target is unknown. This sample stems from a study of persistence of HIV-infected CD4 T cells. Cells were stimulated with overlapping HIV-1 Gag 15-mer peptides. Sorted nonresponding memory CD4+ T cells were CD40L-negative, CD69-negative, CD45RO-high. The libraries were made with immunoSEQ version 4 in survey mode. Using immunoSEQ multiplex PCR, the repertoire was profiled, and TCRdb retains in-frame clones only, with some absent. Altogether tens of thousands of clones are present, 70% to 75% being singletons, with the ten largest covering roughly 1.7%. The CDR3 consists of 12 residues. Germline CDR1 reads MGHDK; CDR2 reads SYGVNS. Trimming left V 7 bases short and J 6 bases short, with 12 bases between.

The source material was CD4+ T cells sorted from PBMCs after approximately 19-hour stimulation, sampled from a patient who received antiretroviral therapy. This chain connects TRBV25-1 to TRBJ1-1; TRBD1 is a possible D gene (5 bases). The clonotype was recovered from an adult man with HIV who was CMV-seropositive. The DNA for the CDR3 is TGTGCCAGCATGATCGGGGGGTCTGAAGCTTTCTTT. This encodes CASMIGGSEAFF.